This is a list of T cell receptor beta chains from one sample in a study of blood T cells in healthy people across ages. MiXCR, run by TCRdb on the 5' RACE reads, gives a single entry per CDR3 protein. The sample records about 800,000 distinct CDR3 sequences, roughly 25% being singletons. In addition, the sample was reused for a study of T cells of mothers and their children.

Sequenced sample: blood. These receptors originate from a boy aged 10-17 years in good health. Each CDR3 is given with its conserved first and last residue. A D gene is named only where the DNA matches it firmly. Size is stated for part of the rows, as once, few or many counts, or as a class when the clone is expanded.

.	TRBJ2-5	TRBV7-9	TRBD1	CASSVPRDRAETQYF	TGTGCCAGCAGCGTACCCCGGGACAGGGCGGAGACCCAGTACTTC
.	TRBJ1-2	TRBV4-2	.	CASSQATGSNYGYTF	TGTGCCAGCAGCCAAGCGACAGGAAGTAACTATGGCTACACCTTC
once	TRBJ2-7	TRBV4-2	.	CASSQGETVTYEQYF	TGTGCCAGCAGCCAAGGGGAGACTGTCACCTACGAGCAGTACTTC
few	TRBJ2-7	TRBV9	TRBD2	CASSVMPTGGSFEQYF	TGTGCCAGCAGCGTAATGCCGACTGGCGGGAGTTTCGAGCAGTACTTC
many	TRBJ2-5	TRBV9	TRBD2	CASSHGGAQETQYF	TGTGCCAGCAGCCACGGGGGGGCCCAAGAGACCCAGTACTTC
few	TRBJ2-6	TRBV14	.	CASSQGQTRSGANVLTF	TGTGCCAGCAGCCAAGGACAGACCCGCTCTGGGGCCAACGTCCTGACTTTC
few	TRBJ2-7	TRBV20-1	TRBD1	CSAKQGADSYEQYF	TGCAGTGCAAAACAGGGGGCAGACTCCTACGAGCAGTACTTC
few	TRBJ2-4	TRBV12-3/TRBV12-4	TRBD2	CASKGASGANIQYF	TGTGCCAGCAAGGGGGCTAGCGGGGCAAACATTCAGTACTTC
few	TRBJ2-7	TRBV25-1	TRBD2	CASRPGTIAYEQYF	TGTGCCAGCAGACCCGGGACTATCGCGTACGAGCAGTACTTC
.	TRBJ1-6	TRBV4-1	.	CASSPTGRGSGHF	TGCGCCAGCAGCCCCACAGGTCGAGGGAGCGGGCACTTT
few	TRBJ2-5	TRBV6-6	TRBD1	CASSYSTGGQETQYF	TGTGCCAGCAGTTACTCGACAGGGGGCCAAGAGACCCAGTACTTC
.	TRBJ2-7	TRBV4-1	.	CASSSQGPASYQQYF	TGCGCCAGCAGCTCTCAAGGGCCAGCTTCCTACCAGCAGTACTTC
few	TRBJ2-7	TRBV6-5	.	CASSYSDGRGTYEQYF	TGTGCCAGCAGTTACTCCGACGGGCGAGGAACCTACGAGCAGTACTTC
few	TRBJ1-5	TRBV11-2	.	CASSLENRFNQPQHF	TGTGCCAGCAGCTTGGAGAACAGGTTCAATCAGCCCCAGCATTTT
.	TRBJ2-1	TRBV29-1	.	CSVAAGLGEQFF	TGCAGCGTTGCGGCGGGTCTAGGTGAGCAGTTCTTC
few	TRBJ2-2	TRBV19	.	CASRLANTGELFF	TGTGCCAGTAGGCTAGCGAACACCGGGGAGCTGTTTTTT
.	TRBJ2-5	TRBV15	.	CATSPEGRGPRETQYF	TGTGCCACCAGCCCAGAAGGGCGGGGCCCTAGGGAGACCCAGTACTTC
.	TRBJ2-4	TRBV20-1	TRBD1	CSARIPGTGKNIQYF	TGCAGTGCTAGAATCCCCGGGACAGGCAAAAACATTCAGTACTTC
few	TRBJ2-3	TRBV7-9	.	CASSLPRDTQYF	TGTGCCAGCAGCTTACCAAGAGATACGCAGTATTTT
.	TRBJ1-2	TRBV20-1	.	CSARSGTDCGYTF	TGCAGTGCTAGATCGGGGACCGATTGTGGCTACACCTTC
few	TRBJ2-3	TRBV20-1	.	CSATGGRTDTQYF	TGCAGTGCTACCGGGGGGCGCACAGATACGCAGTATTTT
.	TRBJ1-1	TRBV10-3	.	CAIGRVDTEAFF	TGTGCCATCGGACGGGTGGACACTGAAGCTTTCTTT
.	TRBJ1-5	TRBV7-2	.	CASSFQGNSNQPQHF	TGTGCCAGCAGTTTCCAAGGGAATAGCAATCAGCCCCAGCATTTT
.	TRBJ2-4	TRBV4-3	.	CASSQDSGFANIQYF	TGCGCCAGCAGCCAAGATTCCGGGTTCGCAAACATTCAGTACTTC
.	TRBJ2-5	TRBV20-1	TRBD2	CSARAGTSGFYHRETQYF	TGCAGTGCTAGAGCCGGGACTAGCGGGTTCTACCACCGGGAGACCCAGTACTTC
few	TRBJ1-5	TRBV28	.	CASSLGLLSHQPQHF	TGTGCCAGCAGTTTAGGGTTACTCTCTCATCAGCCCCAGCATTTT
.	TRBJ2-7	TRBV7-2	.	CASSLESHRANEQYF	TGTGCCAGCAGCTTAGAATCGCACCGGGCTAACGAGCAGTACTTC
.	TRBJ2-1	TRBV7-8	TRBD2	CASSDTGTRGNNEQFF	TGTGCCAGCAGCGACACCGGGACTAGGGGAAACAATGAGCAGTTCTTC
.	TRBJ2-7	TRBV7-9	TRBD2	CASSRLASGTSYEQYF	TGTGCCAGCAGCCGACTAGCTAGCGGGACCTCTTACGAGCAGTACTTC
.	TRBJ1-6	TRBV6-2/TRBV6-3	.	CASRPVTNSPLHF	TGTGCCAGCCGCCCAGTGACAAATTCACCCCTCCACTTT
few	TRBJ2-7	TRBV28	TRBD2	CASSLAGVRQYEQYF	TGTGCCAGCAGTTTGGCGGGGGTCAGGCAGTACGAGCAGTACTTC
few	TRBJ2-7	TRBV10-3	.	CAIRRDDPYEQYF	TGTGCCATCAGACGGGACGATCCTTACGAGCAGTACTTC
.	TRBJ1-6	TRBV4-3	.	CASSQVPNSPLHF	TGCGCCAGCAGCCAAGTCCCTAATTCACCCCTCCACTTT
.	TRBJ2-7	TRBV28	.	CASTVPSRSYEQYF	TGTGCCAGCACCGTACCCAGTCGCTCCTACGAGCAGTACTTC
.	TRBJ1-3	TRBV6-1	TRBD1	CASSRGQSGSGDTIYF	TGTGCCAGCAGCCGGGGACAGTCTGGCTCTGGAGACACCATATATTTT
.	TRBJ2-3	TRBV3-1	TRBD2	CASSPKTSGLSTDTQYF	TGTGCCAGCAGCCCAAAGACTAGCGGGTTGTCTACAGATACGCAGTATTTT
.	TRBJ1-1	TRBV28	.	CASSSPRGMNTEAFF	TGTGCCAGCAGTTCCCCCCGCGGCATGAACACTGAAGCTTTCTTT
once	TRBJ2-1	TRBV2	.	CASSEFYGSTYNEQFF	TGTGCCAGCAGTGAATTTTACGGGAGTACCTACAATGAGCAGTTCTTC